This T cell receptor (beta chain) was retrieved from a study of T-cell memory formation after mild COVID-19. The CDR3 sequence is 15 residues long. Per germline, CDR1 LNHDA and CDR2 SQIVND (reference sequence). J was trimmed by 7 bases and V by 0 bases; bases with no gene match: 4. In TCRdb, the 5' RACE reads were re-called with MiXCR into one record per CDR3 protein. The sample lists 250,000 to 300,000 distinct CDR3 sequences, roughly 17% seen once, with roughly a fifth in the top ten. This receptor was identified in a man aged 18 to 30 who had mild COVID-19 (a few samples of this study predate the infection). Cell type and time point are not known. The specimen was PBMCs or a T cell subset sorted from them (not recorded which). The chain combines TRBV19 with TRBJ1-5, with 9 nucleotides matching TRBD1. The CDR3 DNA follows: TGTGCCAGTAGTATAGAATCGGGACAGGGCCAGCCCCAGCATTTT. Its protein is CASSIESGQGQPQHF.